This T cell receptor beta chain is drawn from a study of cytomegalovirus exposure and HLA in healthy donors. Study in general: Of roughly 400 genotyped donors, more than 75% grouped in the Caucasian-associated ancestry cluster.

This clone was recorded only once. The antigen is unknown. Other DNA sequences in this sample translate to the same CDR3. Study-level results: Most TCR sequences were seen very rarely across donors, but some public TCRs occurred in many. In a later analysis, HLA-C alleles had the fewest associated TCRs, DRB1 alleles the most.

With 60 Vbeta and 13 Jbeta primers, the PCR was carried out. Repertoires were generated with immunoSEQ multiplex PCR, while TCRdb's copy carries only in-frame clones and drops some. The sample consists of under 200,000 clones, around 79% of them appearing once. Samples came from healthy bone marrow donors. Specimen: PBMCs. The sequence was collected from a woman between 40 and 55 years old in good health and CMV-seropositive.

Here the CDR3 reads CASSLGGGSYEQYF. As DNA, the CDR3 is TGCGCCAGCAGCTTGGGAGGGGGTTCCTACGAGCAGTACTTC. The chain links TRBV5-1 to TRBJ2-7; TRBD1 is a possible D gene (6 bases). Germline V lookup: CDR1 SGHRS, CDR2 YFSETQ. Trimming stripped 0 bases from V and 1 base from J, with 8 bases between. The CDR3 loop spans 14 amino acids.